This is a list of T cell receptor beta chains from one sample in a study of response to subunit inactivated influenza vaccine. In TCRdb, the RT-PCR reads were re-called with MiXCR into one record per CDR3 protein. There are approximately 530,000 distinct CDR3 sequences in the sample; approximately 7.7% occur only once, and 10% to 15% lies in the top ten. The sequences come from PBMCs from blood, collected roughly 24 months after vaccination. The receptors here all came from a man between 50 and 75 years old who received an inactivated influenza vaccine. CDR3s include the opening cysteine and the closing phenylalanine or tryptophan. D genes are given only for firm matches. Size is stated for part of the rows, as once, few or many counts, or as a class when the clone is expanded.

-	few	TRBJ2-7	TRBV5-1	TGCGCCAGCAGCTTGAAGGGTGCCGAGCAGTACTTC	CASSLKGAEQYF
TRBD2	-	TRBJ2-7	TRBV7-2	TGTGCCAGCAGCTTAGTGGGGGGGGGTGACTACGAGCAGTACTTC	CASSLVGGGDYEQYF
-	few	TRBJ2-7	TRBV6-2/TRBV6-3	TGTGCCAGCAGTTACGGGGGACGTTACGAGCAGTACTTC	CASSYGGRYEQYF
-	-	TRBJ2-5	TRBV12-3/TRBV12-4	TGTGCCAGCGGCCTCTCGGGCGTACGGGAGACCCAGTACTTC	CASGLSGVRETQYF
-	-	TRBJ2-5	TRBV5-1	TGCGCCAGCAGCGTGGGACCTACAGGAAACCAAGAGACCCAGTACTTC	CASSVGPTGNQETQYF
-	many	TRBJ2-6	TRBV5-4	TGTGCCAGCAGCTTGGGACAACTTTCTGGGGCCAACGTCCTGACTTTC	CASSLGQLSGANVLTF
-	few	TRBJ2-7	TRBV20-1	TGCAGTGCCACACTACACATACAGCAGTACTTC	CSATLHIQQYF
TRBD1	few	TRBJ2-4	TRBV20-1	TGCAGTGCTAGAGATAAACAGGGGAACATTCAGTACTTC	CSARDKQGNIQYF
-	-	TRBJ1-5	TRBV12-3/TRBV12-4	TGTGCCAGCAGTATGGGGGTAAGCAATCAGCCCCAGCATTTT	CASSMGVSNQPQHF
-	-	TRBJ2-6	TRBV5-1	TGCGCCAGCAGCTTGGGGCCTTCTGGGGCCAACGTCCTGACTTTC	CASSLGPSGANVLTF
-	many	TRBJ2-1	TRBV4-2	TGTGCCAGCAGCCAAGCTTCAGAGAATGAGCAGTTCTTC	CASSQASENEQFF
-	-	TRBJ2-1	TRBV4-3	TGCGCCAGCAGCCGCGTTTCTAGTCCGGCCAATGAGCAGTTCTTC	CASSRVSSPANEQFF
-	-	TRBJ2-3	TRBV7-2	TGTGCCAGCAGCAACCGACCGACGACGGATACGCAGTATTTT	CASSNRPTTDTQYF
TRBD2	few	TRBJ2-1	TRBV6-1	TGTGCCAGCAGTTGGACTAGCGAAGAGCAGTTCTTC	CASSWTSEEQFF
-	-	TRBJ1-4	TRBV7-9	TGTGCCAGCAGCTTAGTATCGGGTCCTAATGAAAAACTGTTTTTT	CASSLVSGPNEKLFF
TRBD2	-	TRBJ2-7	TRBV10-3	TGTGCCATCAGTGAGCCGGGACTAGCGGGAGGGTACGAGCAGTACTTC	CAISEPGLAGGYEQYF
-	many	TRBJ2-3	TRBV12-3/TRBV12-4	TGTGCCAGCAGCGACTCCTTTCGGACAGATACGCAGTATTTT	CASSDSFRTDTQYF
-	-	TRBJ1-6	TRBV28	TGTGCCAGCAGTTTATTTCGGGATGGTGATTCACCCCTCCACTTT	CASSLFRDGDSPLHF
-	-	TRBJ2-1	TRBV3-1	TGTGCCAGCAGCCCCACCGGGTATGAGCAGTTCTTC	CASSPTGYEQFF
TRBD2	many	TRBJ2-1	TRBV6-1	TGTGCCAGCAGTCAGACTAGCCCTTCCTACAATGAGCAGTTCTTC	CASSQTSPSYNEQFF
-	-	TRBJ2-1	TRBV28	TGTGCCAGCAGTTGGGATTGGGGGGGGCAAGTTTTTGAGCAGTTCTTC	CASSWDWGGQVFEQFF
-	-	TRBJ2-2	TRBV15	TGTGCCACCAGCACCATCTTTAGAGCCGGGGAGCTGTTTTTT	CATSTIFRAGELFF
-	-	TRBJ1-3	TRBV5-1	TGCGCCAGCAGCTTGACACCTGGAGCGTCTGGAAACACCATATATTTT	CASSLTPGASGNTIYF
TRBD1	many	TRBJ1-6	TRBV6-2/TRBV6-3	TGTGCCAGCAGACAGGGGGCTAATTCACCCCTCCACTTT	CASRQGANSPLHF
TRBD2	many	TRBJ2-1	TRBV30	TGTGCCTGGAGCCGGGACTACACCTACAACGAGCAGTTCTTC	CAWSRDYTYNEQFF
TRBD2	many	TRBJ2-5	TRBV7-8	TGTGCCAGCAGCCTCCGGCTAGCGGGTGGCCAAGAGACCCAGTACTTC	CASSLRLAGGQETQYF
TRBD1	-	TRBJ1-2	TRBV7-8	TGTGCCAGCAGCCCCCGATGGGACAGGGGTGACTATGGCTACACCTTC	CASSPRWDRGDYGYTF
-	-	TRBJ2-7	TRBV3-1	TGTGCCAGCAGCCAAGAGGTGGAGCAGTACTTC	CASSQEVEQYF
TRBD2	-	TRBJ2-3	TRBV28	TGTGCCAGCAGGGTTAAGCGGGAGGGCCATTCCCCAGATACGCAGTATTTT	CASRVKREGHSPDTQYF
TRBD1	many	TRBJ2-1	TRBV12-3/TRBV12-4	TGTGCCAGCAGTTTAAGGGACAGGGGGCGCGAGCAGTTCTTC	CASSLRDRGREQFF
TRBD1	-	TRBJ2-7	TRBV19	TGTGCCAGTAGTATTTCAGGGACAGGGATCTCCTACGAGCAGTACTTC	CASSISGTGISYEQYF
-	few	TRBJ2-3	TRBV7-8	TGTGCCAGCAGCCGCAGCGGCGGAGACCCTGTGGCAGATACGCAGTATTTT	CASSRSGGDPVADTQYF
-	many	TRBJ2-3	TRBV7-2	TGTGCCAGCAGCTTAGTCTCGGTTAGCACAGATACGCAGTATTTT	CASSLVSVSTDTQYF
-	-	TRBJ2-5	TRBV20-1	TGCAGTGCTAGATTGCCGGGAAACCAAGAGACCCAGTACTTC	CSARLPGNQETQYF
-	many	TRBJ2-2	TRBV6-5	TGTGCCAGCAGTTATTTAAGGGTCACCGGGGAGCTGTTTTTT	CASSYLRVTGELFF
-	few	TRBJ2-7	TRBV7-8	TGTGCCAGCAGCTTAGTACCTAGCTCCCTAAGGGGCTACGAGCAGTACTTC	CASSLVPSSLRGYEQYF
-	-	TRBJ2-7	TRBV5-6	TGTGCCAGCACCCTCGGGGGGCAGGACGAGCAGTACTTC	CASTLGGQDEQYF
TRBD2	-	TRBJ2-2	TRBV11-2	TGTGCCAGCACCCCCACTAGCGGGAGTTTTTTGGGCACCGGGGAGCTGTTTTTT	CASTPTSGSFLGTGELFF
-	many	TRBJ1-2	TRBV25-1	TGTGCCAGCAGTGAACCGGGGAACTATGGCTACACCTTC	CASSEPGNYGYTF
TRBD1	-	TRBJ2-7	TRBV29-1	TGCAGCGTTACCGGGACAGGTTCCTACGAGCAGTACTTC	CSVTGTGSYEQYF
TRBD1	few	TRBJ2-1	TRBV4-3	TGCGCCAGCAGCCAAGATGGGACAGGGACCTACAATGAGCAGTTCTTC	CASSQDGTGTYNEQFF
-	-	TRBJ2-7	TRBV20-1	TGCAGTGCTGCGAAATATATCTCCTACGAGCAGTACTTC	CSAAKYISYEQYF
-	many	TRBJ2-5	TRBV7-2	TGTGCCAGCAGCTTAACCGTCAACCCCCGGGAGACCCAGTACTTC	CASSLTVNPRETQYF
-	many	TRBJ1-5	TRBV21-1	TGTGCCAGCAGCAAAGAAAGGGACAGGACTAATCAGCCCCAGCATTTT	CASSKERDRTNQPQHF
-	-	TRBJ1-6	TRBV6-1	TGTGCCAGCAGTGAATTTTACTCTATTTCCTCACCCCTCCACTTT	CASSEFYSISSPLHF
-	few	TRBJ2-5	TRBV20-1	TGCAGTGTTAGGTGGCGGGGCGAAGAGACCCAGTACTTC	CSVRWRGEETQYF
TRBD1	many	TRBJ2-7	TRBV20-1	TGCAGTGCTGCCCCGGCGACAGGGGACTACGAGCAGTACTTC	CSAAPATGDYEQYF
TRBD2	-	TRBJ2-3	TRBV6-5	TGTGCCAGCAGTTACGGGAGGGCGAGAGATACGCAGTATTTT	CASSYGRARDTQYF
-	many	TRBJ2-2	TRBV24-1	TGTGCCACCAGTGATTTTGGAGACGGGGAGCTGTTTTTT	CATSDFGDGELFF
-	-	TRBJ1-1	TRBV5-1	TGCGCCAGCAGCTTGGGGGAAGGGGCCACTGAAGCTTTCTTT	CASSLGEGATEAFF
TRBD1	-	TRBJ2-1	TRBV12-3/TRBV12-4	TGTGCCAGCAGTTTATCCCTGACGCGGACAGGGAAGTACAATGAGCAGTTCTTC	CASSLSLTRTGKYNEQFF
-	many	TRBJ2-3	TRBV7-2	TGTGCCAGCAGCTTACTTACGAGCACAGATACGCAGTATTTT	CASSLLTSTDTQYF
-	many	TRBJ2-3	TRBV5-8	TGTGCCAGCCGCCCAGCGCTATCAGATACGCAGTATTTT	CASRPALSDTQYF
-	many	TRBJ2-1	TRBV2	TGTGCCAGCAGCTCCCACCGTACTAGGGGATCCGATGAGCAGTTCTTC	CASSSHRTRGSDEQFF
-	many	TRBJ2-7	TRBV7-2	TGTGCCAGCAGCTTACGGACAGAAGCCTACGAGCAGTACTTC	CASSLRTEAYEQYF